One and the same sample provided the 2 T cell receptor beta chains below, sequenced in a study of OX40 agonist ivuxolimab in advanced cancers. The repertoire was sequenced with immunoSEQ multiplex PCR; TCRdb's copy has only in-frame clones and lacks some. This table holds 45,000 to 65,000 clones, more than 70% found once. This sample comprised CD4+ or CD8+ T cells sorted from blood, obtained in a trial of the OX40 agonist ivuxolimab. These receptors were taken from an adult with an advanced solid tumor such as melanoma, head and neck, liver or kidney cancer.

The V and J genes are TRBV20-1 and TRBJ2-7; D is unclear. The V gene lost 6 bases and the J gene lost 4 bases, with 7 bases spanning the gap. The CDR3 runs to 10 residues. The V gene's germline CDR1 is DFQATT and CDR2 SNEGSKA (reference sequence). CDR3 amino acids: CSATKYEQYF. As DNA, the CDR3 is TGCAGTGCCACCAAGTACGAGCAGTACTTC.

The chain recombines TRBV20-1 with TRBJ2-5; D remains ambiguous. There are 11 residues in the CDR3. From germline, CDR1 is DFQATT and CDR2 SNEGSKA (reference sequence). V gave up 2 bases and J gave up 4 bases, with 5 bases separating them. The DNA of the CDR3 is TGCAGTGCTAGAAGTTTAGAGACCCAGTACTTC. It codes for CSARSLETQYF.